This section outlines one T cell receptor (beta chain) sequence together with its context. Its antigen remains unidentified. Every participating donor contributed 8 to 10 milliliters of peripheral blood through a draw. PBMCs were isolated at a quantity of at least 6 million per sample. The entry originates in a study of blood T cells in healthy people across ages. The CDR3 runs 15 residues. V gave up 4 bases and J gave up 5 bases; unmatched junction bases: 8. Study conclusions and caveats: More naive CD4+ cells and higher diversity were found in long-lived than in aged donors.

Primers used in a second PCR of roughly 6 to 12 cycles were a sample-barcoded 5' primer and a J-beta primer mix. Sequencing recovered at least 3 million CDR3-containing paired-end reads from each sample. TCRdb re-analysed the 5' RACE reads in MiXCR, keeping a single row per CDR3 protein. Counted here are roughly 1.5 million distinct CDR3 sequences, around 40% occurring once; the ten biggest clones make up less than 5%. Material: blood. The rearrangement links TRBV12-3 or TRBV12-4 to TRBJ2-7; 10 bases map to TRBD2. The TCR sequence derives from a young woman in good health. The CDR3, as DNA: TGTGCCAGCAGTTCCTGGACTAGCGGCGCTAACGAGCAGTACTTC. It translates to CASSSWTSGANEQYF.